The clone carrying this TCR beta chain was found a few times. Its antigen is as yet unknown. The V gene lost 6 bases and the J gene lost 9 bases, with 15 bases spanning the gap. Germline CDR1 reads DFQATT; CDR2 reads SNEGSKA (reference sequence). The CDR3 length is 13 residues. The data were obtained in a study of identical twins. Study-wide results and limits: With monozygotic twins, out-of-frame TCR alpha sharing exceeded what models estimated. With abundant cord blood beta clonotypes, insertions were fewer; memory repertoires showed no such pattern. Rather than following the same donors, the conclusions depended on cross-sectional statistical analysis.

Template switching, a step in the protocol, added a universal primer site, and cDNA carried unique molecular identifiers. MiXCR, applied by TCRdb to the 5' RACE reads, yields one record per CDR3 protein. The table records a few hundred thousand distinct CDR3 sequences, about an eighth of them present only once. These records were also assigned to another study, of yellow fever vaccine responses in identical twins.

This chain joins TRBV20-1 and TRBJ1-6; D ambiguous. Input material: memory (CD45RO+) T cells sorted from blood. This sequence originates from a woman aged 18-29 years in good health. DNA for the CDR3: TGCAGTGCCAGCGGGCAGACTGCTTCACCCCTCCACTTT. It encodes CSASGQTASPLHF.